Listed below are T cell receptor beta chains from one sample, sequenced in a study of cytomegalovirus exposure and HLA in healthy donors. Some clones are missing from TCRdb's copy, which holds only in-frame ones; the method was immunoSEQ multiplex PCR. This sample yields fewer than 150,000 clones, of which about 82% are seen a single time; under 2.5% belongs to the top ten. The specimen sequenced was PBMCs. These receptors originate from a young man in good health and CMV-seronegative. CDR3s include the opening cysteine and the closing phenylalanine or tryptophan. A D gene is named only where the DNA matches it firmly.

CDR3aa | j_gene | d_gene | v_gene
CASSDGRGKGEQYF | TRBJ2-7 | NA | TRBV6-1
CAWSVPQTMNTEAFF | TRBJ1-1 | NA | TRBV30
CASSQEAQGSDGYTF | TRBJ1-2 | NA | TRBV2
CASSSVYPEAFF | TRBJ1-1 | NA | TRBV5-8
CATSTPARGAISPLHF | TRBJ1-6 | TRBD1 | TRBV15
CASSLWLQANTEAFF | TRBJ1-1 | NA | TRBV7-6
CASSLEKGLVYGYTF | TRBJ1-2 | NA | TRBV7-2
CSVEGLAGVTGELFF | TRBJ2-2 | TRBD2 | TRBV29-1
CASSFPGSSYNEQFF | TRBJ2-1 | NA | TRBV27
CASSPVTSGRLGEQYF | TRBJ2-7 | TRBD2 | TRBV18
CASSWGHDPYNEQFF | TRBJ2-1 | NA | TRBV7-9
CASSLSVPGGTEAFF | TRBJ1-1 | NA | TRBV5-1
CASRKGISNQPQHF | TRBJ1-5 | NA | TRBV28
CASSSSGEAFF | TRBJ1-1 | NA | TRBV7-2
CASSRTGGREQYF | TRBJ2-7 | TRBD1 | TRBV25-1
CASSLRSLIAGVDNEQFF | TRBJ2-1 | TRBD2 | TRBV7-6
CASSLAGQGAFFYEQYF | TRBJ2-7 | TRBD1 | TRBV5-1
CASSTQQGVSYGYTF | TRBJ1-2 | TRBD1 | TRBV7-9
CASSYSAGSYEQYF | TRBJ2-7 | NA | TRBV6-5
CASSLGPGTGELFF | TRBJ2-2 | NA | TRBV5-1
CASSVDVRRNSPLHF | TRBJ1-6 | NA | TRBV9
CASITSGDISETQYF | TRBJ2-5 | NA | TRBV7-9
CASSITGASNQPQHF | TRBJ1-5 | TRBD1 | TRBV6-5
CSVRGGEWDEQFF | TRBJ2-1 | NA | TRBV29-1
CASSPNPGMENTIYF | TRBJ1-3 | NA | TRBV2
CASRRTVTNYGYTF | TRBJ1-2 | NA | TRBV6-5
CSVATTGHGGETQYF | TRBJ2-5 | TRBD1 | TRBV29-1
CASSFGAYNSNQPQHF | TRBJ1-5 | NA | TRBV28
CASSEFGGRSHEQFF | TRBJ2-1 | TRBD2 | TRBV2
CATTDRGADTEAFF | TRBJ1-1 | NA | TRBV10-3
CSVLPGTENIQYF | TRBJ2-4 | TRBD1 | TRBV29-1
CASSSGSLQGTGELFF | TRBJ2-2 | NA | TRBV5-1
CASSPRDRGTGELFF | TRBJ2-2 | TRBD1 | TRBV27
CSVNPSGNEQFF | TRBJ2-1 | TRBD2 | TRBV29-1
CASSPNPGQGKYEQYF | TRBJ2-7 | TRBD1 | TRBV18
CASSGIAGGRADTQYF | TRBJ2-3 | TRBD2 | TRBV5-1
CASSLAWRDEQYF | TRBJ2-7 | NA | TRBV7-6
CASSLLVTGDAFF | TRBJ1-1 | NA | TRBV28
CASNLLSGVEQFF | TRBJ2-1 | NA | TRBV6-1
CASSLGDRGSDTQYF | TRBJ2-3 | TRBD1 | TRBV6-1
CATGTSDGYTF | TRBJ1-2 | NA | TRBV10-2
CASSPHGQGAESGYTF | TRBJ1-2 | TRBD1 | TRBV11-2
CASMGAPQGYDSYEQYF | TRBJ2-7 | NA | TRBV10-2
CASSLLGGNTEAFF | TRBJ1-1 | NA | TRBV7-2
CASSQDEGVIRQPQHF | TRBJ1-5 | NA | TRBV4-1
CASSPRETQYF | TRBJ2-5 | NA | TRBV28
CASSPGQDSSGANVLTF | TRBJ2-6 | TRBD1 | TRBV2
CASSMGGEGSYNSPLHF | TRBJ1-6 | NA | TRBV27
CASSRLAGGATGELFF | TRBJ2-2 | TRBD2 | TRBV5-1
CASSKQANTEAFF | TRBJ1-1 | NA | TRBV6-5